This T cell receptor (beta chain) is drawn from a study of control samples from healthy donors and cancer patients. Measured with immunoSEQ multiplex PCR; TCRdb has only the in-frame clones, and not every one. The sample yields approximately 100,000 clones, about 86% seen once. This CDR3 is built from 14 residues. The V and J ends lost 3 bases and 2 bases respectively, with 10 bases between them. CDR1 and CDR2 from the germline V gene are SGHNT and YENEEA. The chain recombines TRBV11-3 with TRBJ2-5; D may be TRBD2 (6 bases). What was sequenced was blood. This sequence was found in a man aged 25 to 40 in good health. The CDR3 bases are TGTGCCAGCAGCTTCCGGGACTTACAAGAGACCCAGTACTTC. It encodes CASSFRDLQETQYF.